This T cell receptor (beta chain) was retrieved from a study of T cell responses to AZD1222 COVID-19 vaccine. The CDR3 is 13 residues long. Per germline, CDR1 MNHEY and CDR2 SVGAGI. With 2 bases clipped from V and 7 bases from J, the junction kept 0 bases outside the gene matches. Clones were read by immunoSEQ multiplex PCR, and TCRdb kept only the in-frame ones, dropping some. This sample has about 150,000 clones; 80% to 90% occur once, and the top ten carry 5.5% to 8.5%. Sample: peripheral blood, taken after recovery from COVID-19. This clonotype originated in an adult who had recovered from COVID-19. The chain has TRBV6-5 and TRBJ2-1; 9 nucleotides agree with TRBD1. The DNA of the CDR3 is TGTGCCAGCAGTTACGGACAGGGGAATGAGCAGTTCTTC. It codes for CASSYGQGNEQFF.